A selection of T cell receptor beta chains follows, all from one sample in a study of tumor and adjacent non-tumor tissue in lung cancer. TCRdb re-called the multiplex PCR reads with MiXCR, one entry per CDR3 protein. In the table there are 200,000 to 250,000 distinct CDR3 sequences, around 70% of which are singletons. The sample taken for sequencing was lung tumor tissue. Source of these receptors: a man in his 60s with non-small cell lung cancer. CDR3s include the opening cysteine and the closing phenylalanine or tryptophan. Each record gives: D gene, J gene, clone size, V gene, CDR3 DNA, CDR3 protein. A D gene is named only where the DNA matches it firmly. Not every row has a clone size; where given, it reads once, few, many or a size class.

d_call: -
j_call: TRBJ1-1
clone_size: -
v_call: TRBV11-2
cdr3_nt: TGTGCCAGCAGCCCCGACGGGCTTAACACTGAAGCCTTCTTT
cdr3_aa: CASSPDGLNTEAFF

d_call: TRBD1
j_call: TRBJ1-4
clone_size: -
v_call: TRBV12-3/TRBV12-4
cdr3_nt: TGTGCCAGCAGTTCCTACAGGGGGCACGGAGAAAGACTGTTTTTT
cdr3_aa: CASSSYRGHGERLFF

d_call: -
j_call: TRBJ2-3
clone_size: -
v_call: TRBV20-1
cdr3_nt: TGCAGTGCTAGAGTCGGGGATACGCAGTATTTT
cdr3_aa: CSARVGDTQYF

d_call: TRBD2
j_call: TRBJ2-7
clone_size: few
v_call: TRBV6-5
cdr3_nt: TGTGCCAGCGGTAATGGGGGGGTCACTCGCTACGGGCAGTACTTC
cdr3_aa: CASGNGGVTRYGQYF

d_call: -
j_call: TRBJ2-3
clone_size: -
v_call: TRBV20-1
cdr3_nt: TGCAGTGCTAGGCTTGATAGGTGCACAGATACGCAGTATTTT
cdr3_aa: CSARLDRCTDTQYF

d_call: TRBD2
j_call: TRBJ2-1
clone_size: few
v_call: TRBV11-1
cdr3_nt: TGTGCCAGCAGACAGAGGGGAGGGCGGGACTACAATGAGCAGTTCTTC
cdr3_aa: CASRQRGGRDYNEQFF

d_call: -
j_call: TRBJ2-2
clone_size: -
v_call: TRBV20-1
cdr3_nt: TGCAGCTATAGAGATGCAGGGAGGCACACCGGGGAGCTGTTTTTT
cdr3_aa: CSYRDAGRHTGELFF

d_call: -
j_call: TRBJ2-4
clone_size: few
v_call: TRBV29-1
cdr3_nt: TGCAGCGTTGAAGGGCAGGGGCGGAACATTCAGTACTTC
cdr3_aa: CSVEGQGRNIQYF

d_call: -
j_call: TRBJ1-1
clone_size: few
v_call: TRBV12-3/TRBV12-4
cdr3_nt: TGTGCCAGCAGTTTAAACGTCGGGGGGTTCACTGAAGCTTTCTTT
cdr3_aa: CASSLNVGGFTEAFF

d_call: -
j_call: TRBJ2-2
clone_size: -
v_call: TRBV6-5
cdr3_nt: TGTGTCAGCAGTTGCCGGGCAGCCTACACCGGGGAGCTGTTTTTT
cdr3_aa: CVSSCRAAYTGELFF

d_call: -
j_call: TRBJ1-5
clone_size: few
v_call: TRBV20-1
cdr3_nt: TGCAGTGCTAATGCGGAGAGCGATCAGCCCCAGCATTTT
cdr3_aa: CSANAESDQPQHF

d_call: TRBD1
j_call: TRBJ2-2
clone_size: -
v_call: TRBV6-5
cdr3_nt: TGTGCCAGCATCTACTCTGGGACAGGGCAGGGCGGGGAGCTGTTTTTT
cdr3_aa: CASIYSGTGQGGELFF

d_call: -
j_call: TRBJ2-7
clone_size: -
v_call: TRBV20-1
cdr3_nt: TGTAGTGCTGGTGAACAGGGTTACGAGCAGTACTTC
cdr3_aa: CSAGEQGYEQYF

d_call: TRBD1
j_call: TRBJ1-2
clone_size: -
v_call: TRBV5-1
cdr3_nt: TGCGCCAGCAGCGGCACAGGGGACTATGGCTACACCTTC
cdr3_aa: CASSGTGDYGYTF

d_call: -
j_call: TRBJ2-3
clone_size: -
v_call: TRBV20-1
cdr3_nt: TGCGGTGCTAATCGGCTAGACACAGATACGCAGTATTTT
cdr3_aa: CGANRLDTDTQYF

d_call: -
j_call: TRBJ2-3
clone_size: few
v_call: TRBV19
cdr3_nt: TGTGCCAGTAAGGAACAGGGAAGCACAGATACGCAGTATTTT
cdr3_aa: CASKEQGSTDTQYF

d_call: -
j_call: TRBJ2-2
clone_size: -
v_call: TRBV29-1
cdr3_nt: TGCAGTGCCCGGGACGACAACGGGAAGCTGTTTTTT
cdr3_aa: CSARDDNGKLFF

d_call: -
j_call: TRBJ1-3
clone_size: many
v_call: TRBV6-5
cdr3_nt: TGTGCCACTACAACGCCGGGAAACACCATATATTTT
cdr3_aa: CATTTPGNTIYF

d_call: -
j_call: TRBJ2-3
clone_size: -
v_call: TRBV11-2
cdr3_nt: TGTGTCAGCAGCTGGGTAGGCACAGATACACAGTATTTT
cdr3_aa: CVSSWVGTDTQYF

d_call: TRBD1
j_call: TRBJ1-1
clone_size: -
v_call: TRBV20-1
cdr3_nt: TGCAGTGCTAGACATACAGGGGACAATGAAGCTTTCTTT
cdr3_aa: CSARHTGDNEAFF

d_call: -
j_call: TRBJ1-4
clone_size: once
v_call: TRBV11-2
cdr3_nt: TGTACCAGCAGCCTTGAAGAGACAGGACAAAAACTGTTTTTT
cdr3_aa: CTSSLEETGQKLFF

d_call: -
j_call: TRBJ1-3
clone_size: once
v_call: TRBV11-3
cdr3_nt: TGTGCCAGCAGCTTAGCATTTACCCACATCATATATTTT
cdr3_aa: CASSLAFTHIIYF

d_call: -
j_call: TRBJ1-6
clone_size: once
v_call: TRBV20-1
cdr3_nt: TGCAGTGCTTCGCCGAACCTGAAGGGACGGAGGGGTTCGCCCCTCCACTTT
cdr3_aa: CSASPNLKGRRGSPLHF

d_call: -
j_call: TRBJ2-6
clone_size: many
v_call: TRBV6-2/TRBV6-3
cdr3_nt: TGTGCCAGCACCCTACAGGGCTCTGGGGCCAACGTCCTGACTTTC
cdr3_aa: CASTLQGSGANVLTF

d_call: TRBD2
j_call: TRBJ2-3
clone_size: -
v_call: TRBV6-1
cdr3_nt: TGTGCCAGCAGTGTTAATAGCGGGGGGTCAGATACGCAGTATTTT
cdr3_aa: CASSVNSGGSDTQYF

d_call: -
j_call: TRBJ1-2
clone_size: many
v_call: TRBV20-1
cdr3_nt: TGCAGTGCTAGAGGTCGGGACAATCCTAACTATGGCTACACCTTC
cdr3_aa: CSARGRDNPNYGYTF

d_call: -
j_call: TRBJ2-7
clone_size: -
v_call: TRBV20-1
cdr3_nt: TGCAGTGCTTTTCTAGCGCGGGGCGGGTTTTACGAGCAGTACTTC
cdr3_aa: CSAFLARGGFYEQYF

d_call: -
j_call: TRBJ1-5
clone_size: -
v_call: TRBV6-5
cdr3_nt: TGTGCCAGCAGTCGGGCAGGCGATAGCAATCAGCCCCAGCATTTT
cdr3_aa: CASSRAGDSNQPQHF

d_call: TRBD1
j_call: TRBJ2-1
clone_size: -
v_call: TRBV12-3/TRBV12-4
cdr3_nt: TGTGCCAGCAGCCTCCCAGGGGGAGTCTACAATGAGCAGTTCTTC
cdr3_aa: CASSLPGGVYNEQFF

d_call: -
j_call: TRBJ1-4
clone_size: -
v_call: TRBV28
cdr3_nt: TGTGCCAGCAGTCCTCAACGTTACGAAAAACTGTTCTTT
cdr3_aa: CASSPQRYEKLFF

d_call: -
j_call: TRBJ2-1
clone_size: -
v_call: TRBV6-2/TRBV6-3
cdr3_nt: TGTGCCAGTGATCCGGGGGAACTGAATGAGCAGTTCTTC
cdr3_aa: CASDPGELNEQFF

d_call: -
j_call: TRBJ2-3
clone_size: few
v_call: TRBV10-3
cdr3_nt: TGTGCCATCAGTGGCAGGGGTGGTGGGGCAGATACGCAGTATTTT
cdr3_aa: CAISGRGGGADTQYF

d_call: TRBD1
j_call: TRBJ2-7
clone_size: -
v_call: TRBV20-1
cdr3_nt: TGCAGTGCCACCAGGGGGAAGGGAGACGAACAGTACTTC
cdr3_aa: CSATRGKGDEQYF

d_call: -
j_call: TRBJ1-4
clone_size: -
v_call: TRBV20-1
cdr3_nt: TGCAGTGTTAGTTCGGGGATTAATGAAGAACTGTTTTTT
cdr3_aa: CSVSSGINEELFF

d_call: TRBD2
j_call: TRBJ2-5
clone_size: few
v_call: TRBV5-1
cdr3_nt: TGCGCCAGCAGCCCCGGACTAGGACATAGCAGGGAGACCCAGTACTTC
cdr3_aa: CASSPGLGHSRETQYF

d_call: -
j_call: TRBJ2-2
clone_size: -
v_call: TRBV11-2
cdr3_nt: TGTGCCAGCAGCTTCTCTACGAACACCGGGGAGCTGTTTTTT
cdr3_aa: CASSFSTNTGELFF